This TCR beta chain was sequenced in a study of shared clonotypes between healthy human individuals. Findings and caveats of the study: Researchers found naive subsets generally carried larger estimated richness than memory subsets. Four donors showed sharing of approximately 5% of naive CD4 clonotypes.

Repertoires were generated with immunoSEQ multiplex PCR, while TCRdb's copy carries only in-frame clones and drops some. The sample lists 2 million to 3 million clones, roughly 93% occurring once. For this clone: Its antigen is not known.

CDR3 length equals 13 residues. V dropped 6 bases and J dropped 0 bases, with 9 bases sitting between them. The germline CDR1 and CDR2 sequences are MNHNS and SASEGT. The TCR originated in a man aged 18 to 29 in good health. Some clones in this sample may be carry-over from other donors' samples. Input material: naive CD4+ T cells from PBMCs. Subset specified: CD45RA+ positively selected. The rearrangement joins TRBV6-1 to TRBJ2-7; a weak D match, TRBD2 (5 bases). The CDR3 DNA is TGTGCCAGCAGCCTCGAGGGCTCCTACGAGCAGTACTTC. Protein product: CASSLEGSYEQYF.